The 8 T cell receptor beta chains in this list originate from one sample, sequenced in a study of neurological immune-mediated disorders. TCRdb itself ran the 5' RACE reads through MiXCR, one entry per CDR3 protein. The sample has 26,000 or so distinct CDR3 sequences, approximately 6.6% seen once. The sample taken for sequencing was PBMCs. The source of these receptors is a woman aged 45-65 years in good health.

This clonotype was observed at least ten times. The chain is built from TRBV20-1 and TRBJ1-1; D remains unclear. Germline loops: CDR1 DFQATT, CDR2 SNEGSKA (reference sequence). This CDR3 region has 12 residues. V dropped 2 bases and J dropped 4 bases, with 8 bases sitting between them. For the CDR3, the DNA is TGCAGTGCTAGACAGGTGGGCACTGAAGCTTTCTTT. Its protein is CSARQVGTEAFF.

There are many counts of this clonotype. CDR3 sequence (DNA): TGCAGCGTTCAACAGGGGGTAGGATTCCCAGATACGCAGTATTTT. Protein: CSVQQGVGFPDTQYF. This rearrangement joins TRBV29-1 to TRBJ2-3; TRBD1 matches 8 bases. With V trimmed by 5 bases and J by 4 bases, 11 bases remained unmatched. Germline V gene lookup returns CDR1 SQVTM and CDR2 ANQGSEA. The CDR3 has 15 residues.

The table lists this clonotype with many counts. The chain has TRBV3-1 and TRBJ1-2; D possibly corresponds to TRBD1 (6 bases). Germline CDR1 is LGHDT and CDR2 is YNNKEL (reference sequence). Trimming pared 4 bases from V and 4 bases from J, leaving 13 bases between. This CDR3 spans 14 amino acids. The CDR3 here is CASSRVLDSYGYTF. DNA for the CDR3: TGTGCCAGCAGCCGAGTTCTGGACAGCTATGGCTACACCTTC.

This clonotype was seen repeatedly, ten times or more. J is TRBJ1-4 and V is TRBV7-9; TRBD1 is a possible D gene (6 bases). Germline V gives CDR1 SEHNR, CDR2 FQNEAQ (reference sequence). The length of the CDR3 is 14 residues. Trimming removed 4 bases from V and 5 bases from J, with 11 bases in between. CDR3 loop: CASSSGARNEKLFF. In DNA, the CDR3 is TGTGCCAGCAGCTCAGGGGCTCGGAATGAAAAACTGTTTTTT. The full variable domain, with the rest looked up from reference TRBV7-9 and TRBJ1-4, is DTGVSQNPRHKITKRGQNVTFRCDPISEHNRLYWYRQTLGQGPEFLTYFQNEAQLEKSRLLSDRFSAERPKGSFSTLEIQRTEQGDSAMYLCASSSGARNEKLFFGSGTQLSVL.

In its sample, this clonotype was seen a few times. The chain joins TRBV30 to TRBJ2-3, with D unclear. The CDR3 is 11 amino acids. Trimming pared 1 base from V and 5 bases from J, leaving 4 bases between. Germline V lookup: CDR1 GTSNPN, CDR2 SVGIG (reference sequence). DNA of the CDR3: TGTGCCTGGAGTGCTTTAGATACGCAGTATTTT. This codes for CAWSALDTQYF.

This clonotype was counted ten times or more. The chain uses TRBV5-1 and TRBJ1-1, with unresolved D. The V end lost 0 bases, the J end lost 1 base, and 13 bases lay between the germline ends. The germline CDR1 and CDR2 sequences are SGHRS and YFSETQ. The CDR3 consists of 16 residues. In DNA form, the CDR3 reads TGCGCCAGCAGCTTGGAGGCGTTAAATCCGAACACTGAAGCTTTCTTT. This codes for CASSLEALNPNTEAFF.

Ten or more counts support this clonotype. The chain combines TRBV20-1 with TRBJ1-5; D remains ambiguous. The CDR3 is made up of 15 amino acids. V was cut by 6 bases and J by 0 bases, with 15 bases left in between. From germline, CDR1 is DFQATT and CDR2 SNEGSKA (reference sequence). Here the CDR3 reads CSAPPPPYSNQPQHF. The CDR3 nucleotides are TGCAGTGCACCACCCCCCCCTTATAGCAATCAGCCCCAGCATTTT.

This clonotype was counted at least ten times. V and J are TRBV28 and TRBJ1-6; D is ambiguous. Looked up from germline, CDR1 is MDHEN and CDR2 is SYDVKM. V lost 11 bases to trimming and J lost 5 bases, with 10 bases between them. The CDR3 runs 12 residues. In DNA form, the CDR3 reads TGTGCCTCGGGGAAAGATAATTCACCCCTCCACTTT. Translated: CASGKDNSPLHF. The complete variable domain, with remaining parts taken from reference TRBV28 and TRBJ1-6, reads DVKVTQSSRYLVKRTGEKVFLECVQDMDHENMFWYRQDPGLGLRLIYFSYDVKMKEKGDIPEGYSVSREKKERFSLILESASTNQTSMYLCASGKDNSPLHFGNGTRLTVT.